These 32 T cell receptor beta chains came from one sample sequenced in a study of blood T cells in healthy people across ages. A J-beta primer mix and a sample-barcoded 5' primer were used in a second PCR of about 7 to 12 cycles. TCRdb passed the 5' RACE reads through MiXCR, listing each CDR3 protein once. The table shows 800,000 to 1,000,000 distinct CDR3 sequences, with around 48% occurring only once. Sequencing input: blood. Receptor source: a man aged 25-40 years in good health.

On this clonotype: This may be a read error: a much more frequent sequence differs by one nucleotide. The chain employs TRBV4-1 and TRBJ2-7; D is perhaps TRBD1 (5 bases). Looked up from germline, CDR1 is MGHRA and CDR2 is YSYEKL. The V end was cut by 4 bases, the J end by 4 bases, with 11 bases between. CDR3 length equals 13 residues. DNA of the CDR3: TGCGCCAGCAGCCGAGATCCAGGGTACGAGCAGTACTTC. This encodes CASSRDPGYEQYF.

This clonotype appeared a few times. V and J are TRBV4-3 and TRBJ2-7; 7 positions agree with TRBD2. After removal of 0 bases from V and 4 bases from J, the junction contained 12 bases not matched to a gene. This CDR3 comprises 17 residues. Germline CDR1 and CDR2: LGHNA and YSLEER. As DNA, the CDR3 is TGCGCCAGCAGCCAAGATAGTCTAGCGGCCGTACCTTACGAGCAGTACTTC. Its translation is CASSQDSLAAVPYEQYF.

The V gene is TRBV18, the J gene TRBJ1-1; no reliable D call. Germline CDR1 is KGHSH and CDR2 is LQKENI. The CDR3 loop spans 15 amino acids. V lost 3 bases, J lost 4 bases, and 15 bases lay in between. CDR3 DNA sequence: TGTGCCAGCTCACCCGCAGAGCGGACGGGCACTGAAGCTTTCTTT. Its translation: CASSPAERTGTEAFF.

The chain combines TRBV6-5 with TRBJ1-1; D is possibly TRBD1 (5 bases). The CDR3 contains 14 residues. Germline V lookup: CDR1 MNHEY, CDR2 SVGAGI. Trimming pared 2 bases from V and 6 bases from J, leaving 13 bases between. Written as DNA, the CDR3 is TGTGCCAGCAGTTACCGCACGGGGACCGCTGAAGCTTTCTTT. Its protein product is CASSYRTGTAEAFF.

This clonotype appeared a few times. The V and J genes are TRBV5-1 and TRBJ1-1; TRBD1 matches 10 bases. Germline V lookup: CDR1 SGHRS, CDR2 YFSETQ. After removal of 5 bases from V and 8 bases from J, the junction contained 9 bases not matched to a gene. This CDR3 is built from 14 residues. The CDR3 DNA follows: TGCGCCAGCAGGGATGGACAGGGGGGCAGCGAAGCTTTCTTT. This sequence encodes CASRDGQGGSEAFF.

This chain joins TRBV6-2 or TRBV6-3 and TRBJ2-1, with D possibly being TRBD1 or TRBD2 (5 bases each). V lost 2 bases and J 3 bases, leaving 11 bases between the germline ends. Germline V gene sequence: CDR1 MNHEY, CDR2 SVGEGT. The CDR3 runs 15 residues. DNA for the CDR3: TGTGCCAGCAGTTACGGGACGGCACTCTACAATGAGCAGTTCTTC. Encoded protein: CASSYGTALYNEQFF.

The gene calls are TRBV25-1 and TRBJ2-7; 7 bases agree with TRBD1. V lost 11 bases, J lost 1 base, and 8 bases stayed unmatched. Germline V CDR1 and CDR2: MGHDK, SYGVNS. The CDR3 contains 13 residues. CDR3 nucleotide sequence: TGTGCCTCCGGGACAGTTTTTTCCTACGAGCAGTACTTC. Protein: CASGTVFSYEQYF.

This chain uses TRBV20-1 with TRBJ1-2, with a weak D call TRBD1 (6 bases). The V end lost 6 bases, the J end lost 4 bases, and 15 bases lay between the germline ends. CDR3 length equals 13 residues. Per germline, CDR1 DFQATT and CDR2 SNEGSKA (reference sequence). DNA of the CDR3: TGCAGTGCCAGCCCGACAGGAGCCTATGGCTACACCTTC. This encodes CSASPTGAYGYTF.

This clonotype occurred a few times. The V gene is TRBV6-1, the J gene TRBJ1-4; the match to TRBD1 covers 12 bases. Germline CDR1 and CDR2: MNHNS and SASEGT. CDR3 length: 17 amino acids. V dropped 4 bases and J dropped 8; count of bases not matched to a gene: 11. The CDR3 DNA is TGTGCCAGCAGTGGAGGGACAGGGGGCGTCGGTTCGGAAAAACTGTTTTTT. This translates into CASSGGTGGVGSEKLFF.

Turning to this clonotype: At one end the junction does not follow the germline gene, possibly because of a read error. The rearrangement joins TRBV12-3 or TRBV12-4 to TRBJ2-2, with D unresolved. The CDR3 sequence is 15 residues long. The CDR3: CASSLARTQTGELFF. The CDR3 bases are TGTGCCAGCAGCTTAGCCCGGACCCAGACCGGGGAGCTGTTTTTT.

A single count supports this clonotype. The chain carries TRBV3-1 and TRBJ2-1; 7 nucleotides match TRBD2. Germline lookup yields CDR1 LGHDT and CDR2 YNNKEL (reference sequence). Trimming took 4 bases from V and 8 from J; bases not matched to a gene: 11. This CDR3 spans 15 amino acids. DNA for the CDR3: TGTGCCAGCAGCCGAGACGGGCTAGCGGATCATGAGCAGTTCTTC. Translation: CASSRDGLADHEQFF.

This clonotype was picked up a small number of times. The genes are TRBV4-1 and TRBJ2-6; 7 bases line up with TRBD1. CDR1 is MGHRA, CDR2 YSYEKL, per germline. The CDR3 consists of 19 residues. The trim removed 0 bases at V and 0 bases at J, leaving 8 bases unmatched. This chain's CDR3 is CASSQDRRGQSSGANVLTF. In DNA form, the CDR3 reads TGCGCCAGCAGCCAAGATCGTCGGGGACAGAGCTCTGGGGCCAACGTCCTGACTTTC.

On this clonotype: One end of the junction fails to match germline, which may point to a read error. The V call is TRBV29-1, the J call TRBJ1-4; tentative D call: TRBD1 (6 bases). Germline lookup yields CDR1 SQVTM and CDR2 ANQGSEA. The CDR3 contains 14 residues. The CDR3 DNA follows: TGCAGCGCTGAAATTCCAGGGGTAGGGGAAAAACTGTTTTTT. Amino acids: CSAEIPGVGEKLFF.

This clonotype turned up a few times. CDR3: CSARGASGGTYEQYF. The CDR3 DNA is TGCAGTGCTAGAGGAGCTAGCGGGGGGACCTACGAGCAGTACTTC. The rearrangement links TRBV20-1 to TRBJ2-7; 11 bases align to TRBD2. V was clipped by 1 base and J by 2 bases; unmatched bases: 4. Germline V lookup: CDR1 DFQATT, CDR2 SNEGSKA (reference sequence). The CDR3 runs to 15 residues.

The chain joins TRBV3-1 to TRBJ2-2; tentatively, D is TRBD1 (7 bases). This CDR3 contains 17 residues. CDR1 is LGHDT and CDR2 is YNNKEL in the germline V gene (reference sequence). The V gene lost 3 bases and the J gene lost 5 bases, with 19 bases spanning the gap. The CDR3 DNA reads as TGTGCCAGCAGCCATCGAACAGGGGTTGGAGGGACCGGGGAGCTGTTTTTT. Translated: CASSHRTGVGGTGELFF.

The chain links TRBV29-1 to TRBJ2-5; 7 nucleotides match TRBD1. CDR1 SQVTM and CDR2 ANQGSEA come from the germline V gene. CDR3 length: 14 amino acids. The junction had 12 bases not matched to a gene; V was cut back by 6 bases and J by 5 bases. CDR3 sequence (DNA): TGCAGCGTGTACAGGACAGGCCTCAGGGAGACCCAGTACTTC. Encoded protein: CSVYRTGLRETQYF.

This clonotype was counted a few times. The J gene is TRBJ2-3, the V gene TRBV5-1, with 7 bases fitting TRBD2. Germline CDR1 and CDR2: SGHRS and YFSETQ. The V gene end was trimmed by 0 bases and the J gene end by 6 bases; junction bases not matched to a gene: 4. The CDR3 is 14 residues long. CDR3 bases: TGCGCCAGCAGCTTGGAACTAGCGTACGATACGCAGTATTTT. Its protein product is CASSLELAYDTQYF. Supplemented by reference TRBV5-1 and TRBJ2-3, the full variable domain reads KAGVTQTPRYLIKTRGQQVTLSCSPISGHRSVSWYQQTPGQGLQFLFEYFSETQRNKGNFPGRFSGRQFSNSRSEMNVSTLELGDSALYLCASSLELAYDTQYFGPGTRLTVL.

This chain's CDR3 is CATSDRYSSYNEQYF. The CDR3 DNA follows: TGTGCCACCAGTGATCGGTACAGCTCCTACAATGAGCAGTACTTC. The chain employs TRBV24-1 and TRBJ2-1; no definite D call. TRBJ2-7 matches the DNA end more closely, so the J call is doubtful. In germline, CDR1 is KGHDR, CDR2 SFDVKD. This CDR3 comprises 15 residues.

The chain carries TRBV4-1 and TRBJ1-6; no definite D call. Germline values: CDR1 MGHRA, CDR2 YSYEKL. The CDR3 totals 15 residues. Deletions cut 0 bases from V and 7 bases from J, with 10 bases between. The CDR3 DNA is TGCGCCAGCAGCCAAGATAAGGGTAGAAATTCACCCCTCCACTTT. Residues: CASSQDKGRNSPLHF.

This clonotype turned up a few times. This chain joins TRBV20-1 and TRBJ2-1, with 12 bases fitting TRBD1. CDR3 length: 15 amino acids. CDR1 is DFQATT, CDR2 SNEGSKA, per germline (reference sequence). V shed 6 bases and J 5 bases; nucleotides not matched to a gene: 8. CDR3 protein: CSAHRDRGRDNEQFF. The CDR3 DNA reads TGCAGTGCCCACCGGGACAGGGGGCGGGACAATGAGCAGTTCTTC.

The chain employs TRBV7-2 and TRBJ1-5; unclear D gene. CDR3 length: 15 residues. V dropped 0 bases and J dropped 2 bases, with 8 bases sitting between them. The germline V gene encodes CDR1 SGHTA and CDR2 FQGNSA. CDR3 protein: CASSLAGDGNQPQHF. The CDR3 DNA is TGTGCCAGCAGCTTAGCCGGGGATGGCAATCAGCCCCAGCATTTT.

This clonotype occurred a few times. This chain joins TRBV19 and TRBJ2-5; D unclear. The CDR3 has 13 amino acids. V was shortened by 6 bases and J by 7 bases, with 15 bases between the two germline ends. Germline CDR1 reads LNHDA; CDR2 reads SQIVND (reference sequence). The CDR3 is CASRARTLGTQYF. As DNA, the CDR3 is TGTGCCAGTAGAGCCCGGACCCTGGGGACCCAGTACTTC.

The chain is built from TRBV6-1 and TRBJ1-5; D uncertain. V was cut by 5 bases and J by 7 bases, with 12 bases left in between. Germline V lookup: CDR1 MNHNS, CDR2 SASEGT. The CDR3 contains 13 residues. CDR3 nucleotide sequence: TGTGCCAGCAGTTGGGGTCAAGAGCAGCCCCAGCATTTT. Its protein product is CASSWGQEQPQHF.

The chain couples TRBV2 to TRBJ2-1; a possible D gene is TRBD2 (5 bases). Germline V gene lookup returns CDR1 SNHLY and CDR2 FYNNEI. The CDR3 covers 15 residues. V was cut by 9 bases and J by 3 bases, with 18 bases left in between. The CDR3 nucleotides read TGTGCCAGTGGAGTTGACGGACTCGACTACAATGAGCAGTTCTTC. Translating it yields CASGVDGLDYNEQFF.

This clonotype has a handful of counts. The V call is TRBV5-5, the J call TRBJ1-1; D ambiguous. Germline assignment: CDR1 SGHKS and CDR2 YYEKEE (reference sequence). V was shortened by 3 bases and J by 7 bases, with 7 bases between the two germline ends. The CDR3 extends over 11 amino acids. The CDR3 DNA follows: TGTGCCAGCAGCTCTCTGAGTGAAGCTTTCTTT. It yields the protein CASSSLSEAFF.

This sequence joins TRBV20-1 and TRBJ2-3; TRBD2 matches 10 bases. Germline CDR1 DFQATT, CDR2 SNEGSKA (reference sequence). V dropped 6 bases and J dropped 1; count of bases not matched to a gene: 10. This CDR3 spans 16 amino acids. The CDR3 loop reads CSAEASGSGGTDTQYF. The CDR3 DNA follows: TGCAGTGCGGAGGCTAGCGGGAGTGGGGGCACAGATACGCAGTATTTT.

V gene TRBV5-1 combines with J gene TRBJ2-5; maybe TRBD1 (6 bases). The J call may be in error: the DNA end matches TRBJ2-7 better. Germline V gene sequence: CDR1 SGHRS, CDR2 YFSETQ. The CDR3 spans 15 residues. The CDR3 DNA reads as TGCGCCAGCAGCTTGGAGACGGGACAAGGCTACGAGCAGTACTTC. It yields the protein CASSLETGQGYEQYF.

The CDR3 is CATSDDYYEQYF. DNA of the CDR3: TGTGCCACCAGTGACGATTACTACGAGCAGTACTTC. The chain employs TRBV24-1 and TRBJ2-7; D uncertain. The germline V and J ends were trimmed by 4 bases and 3 bases, with 6 bases remaining between them. The CDR3 runs 12 residues. CDR1 and CDR2 (germline): KGHDR, SFDVKD.

This clonotype was observed at least ten times. The chain has TRBV3-1 and TRBJ1-4; TRBD1 agrees at 9 bases. V shed 5 bases and J 6 bases; nucleotides not matched to a gene: 10. This CDR3 comprises 16 residues. Per the germline V gene, CDR1 is LGHDT and CDR2 is YNNKEL (reference sequence). Written as DNA, the CDR3 is TGTGCCAGCAGCTCCCGGACAGGGGCTACTTATGAAAAACTGTTTTTT. It yields the protein CASSSRTGATYEKLFF.

This clonotype was seen a few times. The gene calls are TRBV6-1 and TRBJ2-3; TRBD2 matches at 9 bases. In germline, CDR1 is MNHNS, CDR2 SASEGT. The CDR3 is made up of 17 amino acids. V was pared by 6 bases and J by 6 bases, with 16 bases of the junction left unmatched. The CDR3 here is CASSTGRTSAKGDTQYF. CDR3 sequence (DNA): TGTGCCAGCAGCACGGGGCGGACTAGCGCTAAAGGGGATACGCAGTATTTT.

This clonotype was detected only a few times. The genes are TRBV11-3 and TRBJ2-1; 9 bases align to TRBD2. The CDR3 is 16 amino acids. Germline V gene sequence: CDR1 SGHNT, CDR2 YENEEA. The ends lost 4 bases at V and 9 bases at J; junction bases unmatched: 13. The DNA of the CDR3 is TGTGCCAGCAGCTCCGAGCGGGGGGCCAATTGGCGTGAGCAGTTCTTC. Translating gives CASSSERGANWREQFF.

This clonotype was detected a few times. This chain links TRBV5-1 with TRBJ2-5; maybe TRBD1 (6 bases). The J call may be faulty, since TRBJ2-7 better matches the DNA end. The germline gives CDR1 SGHRS, CDR2 YFSETQ. There are 14 residues in the CDR3. The CDR3 bases are TGCGCCAGCAGCTTAATTTCAGGGGACTACGAGCAGTACTTC. It translates to CASSLISGDYEQYF.